This is a list of T cell receptor beta chains from one sample in a study of blood T cell repertoires in COVID-19. Assay used: immunoSEQ multiplex PCR; TCRdb lists only in-frame clones, some missing. The sample includes 200,000 to 250,000 clones, 87% of them seen just once. Specimen: peripheral blood. Receptors originate from a woman aged 18-29 years who had recovered from COVID-19. Both conserved end residues are part of each CDR3. Fields, in order: J gene, D gene, V gene, clone size, CDR3 DNA, CDR3 protein. The D gene is left open where the match is weak. Not all rows give a size; the values are once, few, many and, for expanded clones, a class.

j_call: TRBJ1-5; d_call: TRBD1; v_call: TRBV3-1/TRBV3-2; clone_size: once; cdr3_nt: TGTGCCAGCAGCCAAGATAGGGGGCCTCAGCCCCAGCATTTT; cdr3_aa: CASSQDRGPQPQHF
j_call: TRBJ2-3; d_call: TRBD1; v_call: TRBV5-1; clone_size: few; cdr3_nt: TGCGCCAGCAGCGGGGGACAGTCCACAGATACGCAGTATTTT; cdr3_aa: CASSGGQSTDTQYF
j_call: TRBJ2-7; d_call: TRBD2; v_call: TRBV7-9; clone_size: .; cdr3_nt: TGTGCCAGCAGCACCACTAGCGGGAGGGCCTACGAGCAGTACTTC; cdr3_aa: CASSTTSGRAYEQYF
j_call: TRBJ1-2; d_call: .; v_call: TRBV5-4; clone_size: few; cdr3_nt: TGTGCCAGCAGCGAAGACAGTTCTTATGGCTACACCTTC; cdr3_aa: CASSEDSSYGYTF
j_call: TRBJ2-7; d_call: TRBD2; v_call: TRBV9; clone_size: .; cdr3_nt: TGTGCCAGCAGCCCACCCGGGACTAGCGGGAATCAGCAGTACTTC; cdr3_aa: CASSPPGTSGNQQYF
j_call: TRBJ1-2; d_call: .; v_call: TRBV13; clone_size: .; cdr3_nt: TGTGCCAGCACCACCCAGCGGGGGGAGGACTATGGCTACACCTTC; cdr3_aa: CASTTQRGEDYGYTF
j_call: TRBJ2-7; d_call: TRBD2; v_call: TRBV18; clone_size: .; cdr3_nt: TGTGCCAGCTCACCACAATTACTAGCGGGAGACGAGCAGTACTTC; cdr3_aa: CASSPQLLAGDEQYF
j_call: TRBJ2-7; d_call: .; v_call: TRBV4-1; clone_size: .; cdr3_nt: TGCGCCAGCAGCGAAAGGGACACCGCCTCCTACGAGCAGTACTTC; cdr3_aa: CASSERDTASYEQYF
j_call: TRBJ2-1; d_call: .; v_call: TRBV5-1; clone_size: .; cdr3_nt: TGCGCCAGCAGCTTGATTATCCGGGGGGCGGGAGCGACGGATGAGCAGTTCTTC; cdr3_aa: CASSLIIRGAGATDEQFF
j_call: TRBJ1-6; d_call: .; v_call: TRBV4-1; clone_size: .; cdr3_nt: TGCGCCAGCAGCCAACCAGGGTTGTCACCCCTCCACTTT; cdr3_aa: CASSQPGLSPLHF